Given below is one TCR beta chain in context. Its antigen is not known. It is unclear where the CDR3 begins or ends on the DNA, so no DNA is shown, and the CDR3 is as TCRdb lists it. Amplified material comprised TCR beta CDR3 regions derived from RNA transcripts. RT-PCR in the first round used HTBI primers; a second-round multiplex PCR followed. One entry per CDR3 protein results from TCRdb running MiXCR on the multiplex PCR reads. This table holds approximately 37,000 distinct CDR3 sequences, roughly half found once. PBMCs were density-gradient isolated from about 9.6 ml fresh blood. This sample is drawn from a study of Graves' ophthalmopathy and Graves' hyperthyroidism. The CDR3 adds up to 20 amino acids, both ends counted. Germline assignment: CDR1 SGHRS and CDR2 YFSETQ. Points from the study as a whole: Blood samples also showed most expanded thyroid clonotypes exceeding 0.001 frequency. From stable hyperthyroidism, ophthalmopathy was separated by a 13-signature model with approximately 90% sensitivity and less than 83% specificity.

Sequenced sample: peripheral blood. This chain joins TRBV5-1 and TRBJ2-7; the DNA was not compared with TRBD2, the D call given in the table. This clonotype was sampled from an adult man with Graves' ophthalmopathy. CDR3 sequence: CASSFYICSARSSGDYEQYF.